The clone carrying this T cell receptor (beta chain) has at least ten counts. This sample stems from a study of T-cell memory formation after mild COVID-19. With V trimmed by 5 bases and J by 1 base, 10 bases remained unmatched. The germline V gene encodes CDR1 SGHDT and CDR2 YYEEEE. The CDR3 runs 16 residues. Via MiXCR, TCRdb re-called the 5' RACE reads, giving one row per CDR3 protein. This table holds 250,000 to 300,000 distinct CDR3 sequences, 15% to 20% found once. Material: PBMCs or a T cell subset sorted from them (not recorded which). This chain uses TRBV5-6 with TRBJ2-3; TRBD1 matches 7 bases. The clonotype was recovered from a man aged 18 to 29 who had mild COVID-19 (a few samples of this study predate the infection). Cell type and time point are not known. The CDR3 sequence: CASSLSDRARTDTQYF. The CDR3 DNA reads TGTGCCAGCAGTTTGAGCGACAGGGCCCGCACAGATACGCAGTATTTT.